A selection of T cell receptor beta chains follows, all from one sample in a study of shared clonotypes between healthy human individuals. Assay: immunoSEQ multiplex PCR; the TCRdb copy retains only in-frame clones and omits some. The sample holds about 2.5 million clones, around 90% seen once. The specimen sequenced was naive CD4+ T cells from PBMCs. Receptors originate from a man between 18 and 29 years old in good health. Some clones in this sample may be carry-over from other donors' samples. CDR3s include the opening cysteine and the closing phenylalanine or tryptophan. Each record gives: CDR3 protein, CDR3 DNA, D gene, V gene, clone size, J gene. A D gene is named only where the DNA matches it firmly. Clone size is shown for a subset of rows, as once, few, many or a class of expanded clone.

CDR3 protein: CASGGRINQPQHF; CDR3 DNA: TGTGCCAGTGGGGGGCGGATCAATCAGCCCCAGCATTTT; D gene: -; V gene: TRBV19; clone size: -; J gene: TRBJ1-5
CDR3 protein: CAWVGVLVDRPLRRGLGNTIYF; CDR3 DNA: TGTGCCTGGGTCGGTGTCCTAGTGGACAGACCACTGCGGCGAGGACTTGGAAACACCATATATTTT; D gene: -; V gene: TRBV30; clone size: once; J gene: TRBJ1-3
CDR3 protein: CASSRSPPTSGIADTQYF; CDR3 DNA: TGCGCCAGCAGCAGATCCCCCCCGACTAGCGGGATAGCAGATACGCAGTATTTT; D gene: TRBD2; V gene: TRBV5-1; clone size: -; J gene: TRBJ2-3
CDR3 protein: CASSSRDGEQFF; CDR3 DNA: TGTGCCAGCAGCTCCAGGGACGGAGAGCAGTTCTTC; D gene: -; V gene: TRBV7-3; clone size: -; J gene: TRBJ2-1
CDR3 protein: CASSPSTGYNEQFF; CDR3 DNA: TGTGCCAGCTCACCATCGACAGGTTACAATGAGCAGTTCTTC; D gene: -; V gene: TRBV18; clone size: -; J gene: TRBJ2-1
CDR3 protein: CASSLRGQGPYEQYF; CDR3 DNA: TGTGCCAGCAGCTTAAGGGGACAGGGACCCTACGAGCAGTACTTC; D gene: TRBD1; V gene: TRBV11-3; clone size: once; J gene: TRBJ2-7
CDR3 protein: CASSQSRGRTEAFF; CDR3 DNA: TGCGCCAGCAGCCAGAGCAGGGGTAGGACTGAAGCTTTCTTT; D gene: -; V gene: TRBV4-1; clone size: -; J gene: TRBJ1-1
CDR3 protein: CAISERGGIYGYTF; CDR3 DNA: TGTGCCATCAGTGAGAGAGGGGGCATTTATGGCTACACCTTC; D gene: TRBD1; V gene: TRBV10-3; clone size: -; J gene: TRBJ1-2
CDR3 protein: CASSFRRDHEQYF; CDR3 DNA: TGCGCCAGCAGCTTCCGCAGGGACCACGAGCAGTACTTC; D gene: -; V gene: TRBV5-1; clone size: once; J gene: TRBJ2-7
CDR3 protein: CASSDYDYGYTF; CDR3 DNA: TGTGCCAGCAGTGACTATGATTATGGCTACACCTTC; D gene: -; V gene: TRBV6-1; clone size: -; J gene: TRBJ1-2
CDR3 protein: CASSFNKTGTGITDTQYF; CDR3 DNA: TGTGCCAGCAGTTTTAATAAGACCGGGACAGGGATTACAGATACGCAGTATTTT; D gene: TRBD1; V gene: TRBV28; clone size: -; J gene: TRBJ2-3
CDR3 protein: CASSLGVLTGAWITNQPQHF; CDR3 DNA: TGTGCCAGCAGCTTAGGAGTCTTGACAGGCGCTTGGATTACGAATCAGCCCCAGCATTTT; D gene: -; V gene: TRBV7-7; clone size: -; J gene: TRBJ1-5
CDR3 protein: CASRTGQGGTEAFF; CDR3 DNA: TGTGCCAGCAGGACGGGACAGGGAGGAACTGAAGCTTTCTTT; D gene: TRBD1; V gene: TRBV6-1; clone size: -; J gene: TRBJ1-1
CDR3 protein: CASSPPYETGYNEQFF; CDR3 DNA: TGCGCCAGCAGCCCCCCCTATGAGACAGGCTACAATGAGCAGTTCTTC; D gene: -; V gene: TRBV5-1; clone size: -; J gene: TRBJ2-1
CDR3 protein: CASSLGLAGGELFF; CDR3 DNA: TGCGCCAGCAGCTTAGGACTAGCCGGCGGGGAGCTGTTTTTT; D gene: TRBD2; V gene: TRBV5-1; clone size: -; J gene: TRBJ2-2
CDR3 protein: CASSPRGSVAEQFF; CDR3 DNA: TGTGCCAGCAGTCCAAGGGGGTCGGTAGCCGAGCAGTTCTTC; D gene: -; V gene: TRBV6-5; clone size: -; J gene: TRBJ2-1
CDR3 protein: CAIGSRDGPNQPQHF; CDR3 DNA: TGTGCCATCGGGTCCCGGGACGGGCCGAATCAGCCCCAGCATTTT; D gene: -; V gene: TRBV10-3; clone size: -; J gene: TRBJ1-5
CDR3 protein: CASLRGRGDSPLHF; CDR3 DNA: TGTGCCAGCTTGAGGGGGCGAGGTGATTCACCCCTCCACTTT; D gene: TRBD1; V gene: TRBV2; clone size: -; J gene: TRBJ1-6
CDR3 protein: CNDRVFYEQYF; CDR3 DNA: TGCAACGACAGGGTCTTCTACGAGCAGTACTTC; D gene: TRBD1; V gene: TRBV29-1; clone size: few; J gene: TRBJ2-7
CDR3 protein: CASSQEAVSSYEQYF; CDR3 DNA: TGCGCCAGCAGCCAAGAGGCGGTATCCTCCTACGAGCAGTACTTC; D gene: -; V gene: TRBV4-1; clone size: -; J gene: TRBJ2-7
CDR3 protein: CASSLGVAGGPGTGELFF; CDR3 DNA: TGTGCCAGCAGTTTAGGGGTAGCGGGAGGGCCCGGCACCGGGGAGCTGTTTTTT; D gene: TRBD2; V gene: TRBV27; clone size: -; J gene: TRBJ2-2
CDR3 protein: CASSLGTSGYNEQFF; CDR3 DNA: TGCGCCAGCAGCTTGGGAACTAGCGGTTACAATGAGCAGTTCTTC; D gene: TRBD2; V gene: TRBV5-1; clone size: -; J gene: TRBJ2-1